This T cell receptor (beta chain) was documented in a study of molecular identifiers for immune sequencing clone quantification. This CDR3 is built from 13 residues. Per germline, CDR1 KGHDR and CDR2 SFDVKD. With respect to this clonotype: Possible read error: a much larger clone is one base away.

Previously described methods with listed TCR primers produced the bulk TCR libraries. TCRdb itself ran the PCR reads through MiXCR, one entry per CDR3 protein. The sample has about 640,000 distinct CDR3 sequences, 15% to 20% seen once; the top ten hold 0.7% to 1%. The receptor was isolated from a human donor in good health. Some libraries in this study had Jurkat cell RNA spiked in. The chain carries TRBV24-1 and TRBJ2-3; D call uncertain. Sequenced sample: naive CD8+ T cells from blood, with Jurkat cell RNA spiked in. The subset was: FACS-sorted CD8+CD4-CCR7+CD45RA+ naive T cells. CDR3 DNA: TGTGCCTCCCGAGCGTCGAGCACAGATACGCAGTGTTTT. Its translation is CASRASSTDTQCF.